Below are 17 T cell receptor beta chains sequenced from a single sample in a study of tumor-infiltrating lymphocytes in primary liver carcinoma. TCR beta cDNA came from about 0.45 ug total RNA, primed with a constant-region primer. Three nested multiplex PCR rounds, a slightly modified ARM-PCR, produced the libraries for TCR beta. TRBV1-TRBV30 forward primers paired with a C-beta reverse primer were used in the first two PCR rounds, which ran roughly 9 cycles each. Each CDR3 protein is one row after TCRdb ran MiXCR on the multiplex PCR reads. Of some 200,000 distinct CDR3 sequences listed, about 65% are singletons. The blood RNA (from unsorted whole blood) was obtained, and germline DNA was also extracted. The sample consisted of peripheral blood. These receptors all come from a woman aged 55-70 years with primary liver carcinoma and hepatitis B virus infection.

This chain uses TRBV12-3 or TRBV12-4 with TRBJ2-7, with 9 nucleotides matching TRBD1. V shed 4 bases and J 5 bases; nucleotides not matched to a gene: 6. The CDR3 length is 14 residues. This chain's CDR3 is CASSSNRGHDEQYF. The CDR3 region has the DNA TGTGCCAGCAGTTCCAACAGGGGGCACGACGAGCAGTACTTC.

Turning to this clonotype: A junction end diverges from the germline sequence, so it may reflect a read error. V usage is TRBV11-2 and J usage is TRBJ1-4; D is unresolved. The CDR3 spans 16 residues. CDR1 and CDR2 from the germline V gene are SGHAT and FQNNGV. The CDR3 DNA is TGTACCAGCAGCGCCACGACATGGTTTGGTAATGAAAAACTGTTTTTT. Its protein is CTSSATTWFGNEKLFF.

Points on this clonotype: As the CDR3 is not closed by the conserved phenylalanine or tryptophan, this likely results from a read error. The J gene is TRBJ2-7, the V gene TRBV6-1; TRBD2 matches 10 bases. The germline gives CDR1 MNHNS, CDR2 SASEGT. V lost 5 bases and J lost 4; bases outside the gene matches: 5. The CDR3 contains 14 residues. The DNA of the CDR3 is TGTGCCAGCAGTTGGCCTAGCGGGAGATACGAGCAGTACTTA. Its protein is CASSWPSGRYEQYL.

The V call is TRBV5-1, the J call TRBJ2-7; D perhaps matches TRBD1 (6 bases). V lost 4 bases and J 5 bases, leaving 16 bases between the germline ends. The CDR3 runs to 14 residues. Germline V gives CDR1 SGHRS, CDR2 YFSETQ. This CDR3 reads CASSEGVSWHEQYF. DNA of the CDR3: TGCGCCAGCAGCGAGGGGGTCAGCTGGCACGAGCAGTACTTC.

This clonotype was observed a few times. The chain is built from TRBV9 and TRBJ2-7; tentatively, D is TRBD2 (5 bases). Per the germline V gene, CDR1 is SGDLS and CDR2 is YYNGEE. CDR3 size: 15 residues. Trimming shortened V by 4 bases and J by 1 base, and 15 bases separated the two germline ends. CDR3 amino acids: CASSPVPLASYEQYF. Here the CDR3 DNA reads TGTGCCAGCAGCCCCGTCCCCCTAGCTTCCTACGAGCAGTACTTC.

This clonotype was seen a single time. The junction differs from germline at one of its ends, possibly a read error. This chain links TRBV30 with TRBJ2-4; 7 nucleotides align to TRBD2. The CDR3 extends over 15 amino acids. CDR1 is GTSNPN and CDR2 is SVGIG in the germline V gene (reference sequence). The CDR3 DNA sequence: TGTGCCTGGAGTAACCGGGGGGTAACCAAGAACATTCAGTACTTC. Amino acid sequence: CAWSNRGVTKNIQYF.

This clonotype was recorded many times. This chain links TRBV11-3 with TRBJ2-7; D may match TRBD1 or TRBD2 (5 bases each). V lost 5 bases and J 7 bases, leaving 21 bases between the germline ends. This CDR3 region has 15 residues. From germline, CDR1 is SGHNT and CDR2 YENEEA. CDR3 DNA sequence: TGTGCCAGCAGCAGACCTCGAGCTACAGGCGGGGAGCAGTACTTC. Translated, it gives CASSRPRATGGEQYF.

This clonotype has a count of ten or more. V gene TRBV29-1 combines with J gene TRBJ1-5, with D maybe TRBD1 (5 bases). The CDR3 contains 12 residues. Germline V gene lookup returns CDR1 SQVTM and CDR2 ANQGSEA. V gave up 4 bases and J gave up 4 bases, with 8 bases separating them. The DNA for the CDR3 is TGCAGCGTTGGGGGGAGTAATCAGCCCCAGCATTTT. Amino acid sequence: CSVGGSNQPQHF.

With respect to this clonotype: At one end, the junction sequence differs from germline, possibly due to a read error. This chain joins TRBV11-2 and TRBJ2-2, with 7 bases fitting TRBD1. This CDR3 has 16 amino acids. Germline V gives CDR1 SGHAT, CDR2 FQNNGV. CDR3 region: CDSNNDRVSYTREPFF. CDR3 sequence (DNA): TGTGACAGCAACAACGACAGGGTTTCATACACCAGGGAGCCGTTTTTT.

Regarding this clonotype: A much larger clone lies one base from this, so it may be a read error. The chain joins TRBV5-1 to TRBJ2-1; 7 nucleotides agree with TRBD1. V was pared by 4 bases and J by 6 bases, with 13 bases of the junction left unmatched. The CDR3 runs 16 residues. Germline lookup yields CDR1 SGHRS and CDR2 YFSETQ. For the CDR3, the DNA is TGCGCCAGCAGCGGGACAGAACAGTGGCGCCTCAATGAGCAGTTCTTC. It translates to CASSGTEQWRLNEQFF.

The chain employs TRBV11-3 and TRBJ2-3; 10 positions agree with TRBD1. This CDR3 has 16 amino acids. Trimming removed 9 bases from V and 6 bases from J; junction bases left unmatched: 15. Germline CDR1 and CDR2: SGHNT and YENEEA. In DNA form, the CDR3 reads TGTGCCAGTGGCTTAGATGGGGGGACAGGGGTCGATACGCAGTATTTT. This gives the protein CASGLDGGTGVDTQYF. The variable domain in full, completed from reference TRBV11-3 and TRBJ2-3, reads EAGVVQSPRYKIIEKKQPVAFWCNPISGHNTLYWYLQNLGQGPELLIRYENEEAVDDSQLPKDRFSAERLKGVDSTLKIQPAELGDSAVYLCASGLDGGTGVDTQYFGPGTRLTVL.

For this clonotype: Germline and junction disagree at one end, which may indicate a read error. This chain connects TRBV7-9 to TRBJ1-1, with D perhaps TRBD1 (5 bases). The CDR3 is made up of 13 amino acids. CDR1 and CDR2 (germline): SEHNR, FQNEAQ (reference sequence). CDR3 DNA: TGTCCCAGCAGCTTCGGGGACCGCACTGAAGCTTTCTTT. Translated: CPSSFGDRTEAFF.

Notes on this clonotype: The junction differs from germline at one of its ends, possibly a read error. The chain couples TRBV4-1 to TRBJ1-3; the D gene is possibly TRBD1 (5 bases). The length of the CDR3 is 17 residues. Per the germline V gene, CDR1 is MGHRA and CDR2 is YSYEKL. CDR3 protein: CASSQGVAGRLGSTIYF. As DNA, the CDR3 is TGCGCCAGCAGCCAAGGTGTGGCGGGACGGCTCGGAAGCACCATATATTTT.

The V call is TRBV12-3 or TRBV12-4, the J call TRBJ1-1; 7 bases are a match to TRBD1. The junction had 10 bases not matched to a gene; V was cut back by 5 bases and J by 7 bases. The CDR3 length is 14 residues. The CDR3 here is CASSRQGRLSEAFF. The CDR3 DNA sequence: TGTGCCAGCAGTCGACAGGGCAGGTTAAGTGAAGCTTTCTTT.

In its sample, this clonotype ranks as medium-sized. CDR3 residues: CASSLSTDSSLGFYEQYF. The CDR3 nucleotides are TGTGCCAGCAGCTTATCCACCGACAGCTCCCTCGGGTTCTACGAGCAGTACTTC. The chain employs TRBV11-2 and TRBJ2-7; D is possibly TRBD1 (5 bases). Germline loops: CDR1 SGHAT, CDR2 FQNNGV. CDR3 size: 18 residues. V was pared by 2 bases and J by 3 bases, with 23 bases between.

In this sample, this clonotype turned up a few times. This chain connects TRBV28 to TRBJ2-4, with TRBD1 identical over 8 bases. Germline V lookup: CDR1 MDHEN, CDR2 SYDVKM. V lost 1 base to trimming and J lost 1 base; unmatched junction nucleotides: 9. The CDR3 length is 18 residues. Here the CDR3 reads CASSLYWTGHRAKNIQYF. Written as DNA, the CDR3 is TGTGCCAGCAGTTTATATTGGACAGGGCATAGGGCCAAAAACATTCAGTACTTC.

The chain uses TRBV11-2 and TRBJ2-1; no firm D call. The CDR3 runs to 12 residues. The V gene lost 5 bases and the J gene lost 9 bases, with 11 bases spanning the gap. Per germline, CDR1 SGHAT and CDR2 FQNNGV. CDR3 sequence: CASSMAPSEQFF. CDR3 bases: TGTGCCAGCAGCATGGCGCCTAGTGAGCAGTTCTTC.